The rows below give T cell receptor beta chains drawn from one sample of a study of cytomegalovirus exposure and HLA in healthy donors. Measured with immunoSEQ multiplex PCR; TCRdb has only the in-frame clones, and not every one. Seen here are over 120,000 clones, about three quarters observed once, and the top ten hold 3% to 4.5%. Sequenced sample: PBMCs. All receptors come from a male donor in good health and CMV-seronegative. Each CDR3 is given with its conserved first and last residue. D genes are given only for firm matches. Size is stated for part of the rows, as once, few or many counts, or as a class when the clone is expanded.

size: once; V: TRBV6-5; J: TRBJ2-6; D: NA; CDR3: CASSYGGFSGANVLTF; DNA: TGTGCCAGCAGTTACGGGGGGTTCTCCGGGGCCAACGTCCTGACTTTC
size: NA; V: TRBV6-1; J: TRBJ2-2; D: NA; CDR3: CASSERAGAGELFF; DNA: TGTGCCAGCAGTGAGCGGGCAGGGGCCGGGGAGCTGTTTTTT
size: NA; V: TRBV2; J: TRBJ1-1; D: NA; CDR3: CASSLQGIEAFF; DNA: TGTGCCAGCAGTTTACAGGGAATTGAAGCTTTCTTT
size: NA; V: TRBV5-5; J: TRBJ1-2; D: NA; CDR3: CASSGDLQGYGYTF; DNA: TGTGCCAGCAGCGGGGATCTACAGGGTTATGGCTACACCTTC
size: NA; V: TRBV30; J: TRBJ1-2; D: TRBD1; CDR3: CAWSVDRAYGYTF; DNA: TGTGCCTGGAGTGTAGACAGGGCCTATGGCTACACCTTC
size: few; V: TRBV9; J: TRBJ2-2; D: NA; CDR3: CASSVEQRRTGELFF; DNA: TGTGCCAGCAGCGTAGAACAGAGAAGGACCGGGGAGCTGTTTTTT
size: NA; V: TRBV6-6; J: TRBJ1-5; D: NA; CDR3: CASRMTAVGNQPQHF; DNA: TGTGCCAGCAGAATGACAGCTGTCGGCAATCAGCCCCAGCATTTT
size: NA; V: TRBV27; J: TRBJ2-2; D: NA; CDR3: CASSLRPIGAYSTGELFF; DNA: TGTGCCAGCAGTTTGAGGCCGATCGGAGCGTATAGTACCGGGGAGCTGTTTTTT
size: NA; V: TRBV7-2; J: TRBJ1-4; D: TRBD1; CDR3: CASSPTGVFGKLFF; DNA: TGTGCCAGCAGCCCTACAGGGGTATTCGGAAAACTGTTTTTT
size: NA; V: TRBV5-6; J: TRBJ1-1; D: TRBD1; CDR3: CASSLGTGDPNTEAFF; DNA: TGTGCCAGCAGCTTGGGGACAGGGGATCCCAACACTGAAGCTTTCTTT
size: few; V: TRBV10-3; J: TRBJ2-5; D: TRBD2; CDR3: CAIRDGGAGQETQYF; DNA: TGTGCCATCAGGGATGGGGGAGCGGGGCAAGAGACCCAGTACTTC
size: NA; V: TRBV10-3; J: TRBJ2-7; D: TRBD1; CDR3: CAISEGTGSSYEQYF; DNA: TGTGCCATCAGTGAGGGGACAGGGTCGTCTTACGAGCAGTACTTC
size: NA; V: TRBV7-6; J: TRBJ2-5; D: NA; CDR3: CASSPTGASQETQYF; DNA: TGTGCCAGCAGCCCAACTGGTGCATCCCAAGAGACCCAGTACTTC
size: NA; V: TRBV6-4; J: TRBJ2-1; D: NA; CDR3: CASSDSSRGADEQFF; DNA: TGTGCCAGCAGTGACTCGAGCCGTGGGGCGGATGAGCAGTTCTTC
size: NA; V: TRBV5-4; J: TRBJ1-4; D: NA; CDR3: CASSLWAGKNEKLFF; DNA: TGTGCCAGCAGCTTGTGGGCAGGGAAGAATGAAAAACTGTTTTTT
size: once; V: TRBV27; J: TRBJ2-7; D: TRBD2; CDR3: CASSSAGGPVEQYF; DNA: TGTGCCAGCAGTTCAGCGGGAGGGCCGGTCGAGCAGTACTTC
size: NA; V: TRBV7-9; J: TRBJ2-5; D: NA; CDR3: CASTPPGAEETQYF; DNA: TGTGCCAGCACCCCCCCAGGGGCTGAAGAGACCCAGTACTTC
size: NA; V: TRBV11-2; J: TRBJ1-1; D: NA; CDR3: CASSSGLSEAFF; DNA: TGTGCCAGCAGCTCAGGACTGAGTGAAGCTTTCTTT
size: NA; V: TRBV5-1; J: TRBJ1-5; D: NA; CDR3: CASSKDRISPQHF; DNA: TGCGCCAGCAGCAAGGACAGAATCAGCCCCCAGCATTTT
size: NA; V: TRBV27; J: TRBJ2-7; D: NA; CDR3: CASSFSGPGLEQYF; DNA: TGTGCCAGCAGTTTCTCGGGCCCCGGACTAGAGCAGTACTTC
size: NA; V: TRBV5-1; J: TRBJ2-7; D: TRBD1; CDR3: CASSSGQGYEQYF; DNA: TGCGCCAGCAGCTCGGGACAGGGGTACGAGCAGTACTTC
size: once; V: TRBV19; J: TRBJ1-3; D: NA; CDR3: CASSIAQYSGNTIYF; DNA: TGTGCCAGTAGTATAGCACAGTACTCTGGAAACACCATATATTTT
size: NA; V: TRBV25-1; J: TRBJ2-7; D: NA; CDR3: CASSERWASYEQYF; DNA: TGTGCCAGCAGTGAAAGGTGGGCCTCCTACGAGCAGTACTTC
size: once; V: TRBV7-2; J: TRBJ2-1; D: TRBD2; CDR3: CASSLTASGGNNEQFF; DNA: TGTGCCAGCAGCTTAACCGCTAGCGGGGGTAACAATGAGCAGTTCTTC
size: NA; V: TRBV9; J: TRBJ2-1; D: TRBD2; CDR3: CASSLKAGGLTYNEQFF; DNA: TGTGCCAGCAGTTTGAAAGCGGGGGGGCTGACTTACAATGAGCAGTTCTTC
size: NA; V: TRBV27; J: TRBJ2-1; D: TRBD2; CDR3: CASRRLAGDNEQFF; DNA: TGTGCCAGCAGAAGACTAGCGGGGGACAATGAGCAGTTCTTC
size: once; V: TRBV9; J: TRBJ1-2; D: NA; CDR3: CASSVVGNGGDGYTF; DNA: TGTGCCAGCAGCGTAGTAGGGAACGGGGGGGATGGCTACACCTTC